This TCR beta chain was profiled in a study of blood T cell repertoires in COVID-19. At the level of the study: The origin of the acute and convalescent COVID-19 samples was the United States, Italy and Spain.

Germline V gene data show CDR1 as ENHRY and CDR2 as SYGVKD. Trimming removed 0 bases at V and 0 bases at J, with 11 bases between. There are 16 residues in the CDR3. Patients from Seattle were sampled longitudinally, starting during active infection. Original analysis: How many nucleated cells were present was estimated from reference gene primer amplification. Libraries were prepared by immunoSEQ multiplex PCR; TCRdb keeps only in-frame clonotypes and omits some of them. That table gives V, J and clone size, and the DNA gave D and trimming. The sample yields about 130,000 clones, around 79% seen once. This clone was picked up a small number of times.

The V gene is TRBV10-3, the J gene TRBJ1-2; tentative D call: TRBD1 (6 bases). The source is a woman between 70 and 85 years old with COVID-19, enrolled during active disease. Sequences were obtained from peripheral blood. CDR3: CAISESDRRTNYGYTF. The CDR3 bases are TGTGCCATCAGTGAGTCCGACAGGAGAACTAACTATGGCTACACCTTC.